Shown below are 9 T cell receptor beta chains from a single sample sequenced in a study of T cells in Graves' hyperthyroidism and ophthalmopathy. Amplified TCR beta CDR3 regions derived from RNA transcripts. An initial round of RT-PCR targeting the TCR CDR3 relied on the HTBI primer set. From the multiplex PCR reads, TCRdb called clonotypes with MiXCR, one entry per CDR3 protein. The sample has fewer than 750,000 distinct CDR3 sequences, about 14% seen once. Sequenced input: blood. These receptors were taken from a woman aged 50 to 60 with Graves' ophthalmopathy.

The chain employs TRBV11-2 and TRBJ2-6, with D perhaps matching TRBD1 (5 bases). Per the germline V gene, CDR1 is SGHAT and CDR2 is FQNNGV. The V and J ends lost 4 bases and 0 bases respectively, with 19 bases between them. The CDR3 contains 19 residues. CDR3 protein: CASSSWDIGATSGANVLTF. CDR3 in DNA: TGTGCCAGCAGCTCGTGGGATATAGGGGCGACCTCTGGGGCCAACGTCCTGACTTTC. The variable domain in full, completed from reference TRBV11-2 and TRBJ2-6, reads EAGVAQSPRYKIIEKRQSVAFWCNPISGHATLYWYQQILGQGPKLLIQFQNNGVVDDSQLPKDRFSAERLKGVDSTLKIQPAKLEDSAVYLCASSSWDIGATSGANVLTFGAGSRLTVL.

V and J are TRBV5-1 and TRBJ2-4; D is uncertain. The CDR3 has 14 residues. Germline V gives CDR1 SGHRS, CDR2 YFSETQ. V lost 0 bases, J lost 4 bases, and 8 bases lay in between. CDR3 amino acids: CASSLGVVKNIQYF. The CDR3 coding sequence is TGCGCCAGCAGCTTGGGGGTGGTGAAAAACATTCAGTACTTC.

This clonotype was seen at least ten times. Written as DNA, the CDR3 is TGCAGTGCTAGACCGGGACAGGAACCTCGTCCTGAAGCTTTCTTT. Translation gives CSARPGQEPRPEAFF. The chain recombines TRBV20-1 with TRBJ1-1, with 8 positions matching TRBD1. CDR1 and CDR2 (germline): DFQATT, SNEGSKA (reference sequence). The CDR3 is 15 amino acids. Germline trimming cut 2 bases from V and 6 bases from J; bases unmatched to any gene: 11.

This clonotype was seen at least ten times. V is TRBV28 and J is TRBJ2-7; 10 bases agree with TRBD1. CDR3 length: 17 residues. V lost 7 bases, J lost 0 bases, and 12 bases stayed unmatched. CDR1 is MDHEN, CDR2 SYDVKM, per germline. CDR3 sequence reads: CASIPNQGQGSSYEQYF. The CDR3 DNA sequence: TGTGCCAGCATTCCGAACCAGGGACAGGGGAGCTCCTACGAGCAGTACTTC.

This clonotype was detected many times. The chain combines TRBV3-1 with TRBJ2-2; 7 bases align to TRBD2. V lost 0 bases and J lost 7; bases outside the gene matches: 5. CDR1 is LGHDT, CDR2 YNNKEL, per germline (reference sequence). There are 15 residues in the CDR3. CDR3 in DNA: TGTGCCAGCAGCCAAGATCCGAGCGGGGTCGGGGAGCTGTTTTTT. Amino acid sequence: CASSQDPSGVGELFF.

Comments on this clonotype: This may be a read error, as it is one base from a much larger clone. The CDR3 sequence: CASTLQGEQYF. CDR3 coding DNA: TGTGCCAGCACTCTACAGGGCGAGCAGTACTTC. This chain links TRBV28 with TRBJ2-7; perhaps TRBD1 as D (6 bases). The length of the CDR3 is 11 residues. Germline assignment: CDR1 MDHEN and CDR2 SYDVKM. The V gene lost 7 bases and the J gene lost 6 bases, with 10 bases spanning the gap.

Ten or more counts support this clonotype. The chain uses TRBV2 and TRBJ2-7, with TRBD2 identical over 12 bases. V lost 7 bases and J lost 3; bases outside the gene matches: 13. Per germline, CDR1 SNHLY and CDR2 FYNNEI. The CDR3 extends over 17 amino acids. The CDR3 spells CASKTGLAGGWDYEQYF. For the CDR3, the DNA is TGTGCCAGCAAAACGGGGCTAGCGGGAGGGTGGGACTACGAGCAGTACTTC.

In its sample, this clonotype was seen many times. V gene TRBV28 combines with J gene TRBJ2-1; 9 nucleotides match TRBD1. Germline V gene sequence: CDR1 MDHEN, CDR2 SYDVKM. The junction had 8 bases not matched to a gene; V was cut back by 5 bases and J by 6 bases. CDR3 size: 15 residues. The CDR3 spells CASSLGDREGNEQFF. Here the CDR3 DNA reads TGTGCCAGCAGTCTGGGGGACAGGGAAGGCAATGAGCAGTTCTTC.

The CDR3: CAWRDRGRGNYGYTF. The DNA of the CDR3 is TGTGCCTGGCGTGACCGGGGCAGGGGGAACTATGGCTACACCTTC. This rearrangement joins TRBV30 to TRBJ1-2; 7 bases match TRBD1. CDR3 size: 15 residues. The germline V gene encodes CDR1 GTSNPN and CDR2 SVGIG (reference sequence). V was clipped by 5 bases and J by 2 bases; unmatched bases: 11. Drawing the rest from reference TRBV30 and TRBJ1-2, the complete variable domain is SQTIHQWPATLVQPVGSPLSLECTVEGTSNPNLYWYRQAAGRGLQLLFYSVGIGQISSEVPQNLSASRPQDRQFILSSKKLLLSDSGFYLCAWRDRGRGNYGYTFGSGTRLTVV.